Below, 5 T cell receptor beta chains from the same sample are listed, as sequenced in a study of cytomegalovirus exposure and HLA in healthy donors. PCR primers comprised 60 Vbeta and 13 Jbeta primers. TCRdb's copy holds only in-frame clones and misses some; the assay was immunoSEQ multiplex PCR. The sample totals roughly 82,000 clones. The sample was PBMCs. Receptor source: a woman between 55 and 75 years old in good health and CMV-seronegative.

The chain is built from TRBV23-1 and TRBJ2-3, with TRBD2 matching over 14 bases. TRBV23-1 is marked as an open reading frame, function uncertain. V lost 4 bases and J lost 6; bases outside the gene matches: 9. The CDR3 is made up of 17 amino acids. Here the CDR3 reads CASSPVYRTSGRDTQYF. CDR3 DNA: TGCGCCAGCAGTCCAGTGTATAGGACTAGCGGGAGGGATACGCAGTATTTT.

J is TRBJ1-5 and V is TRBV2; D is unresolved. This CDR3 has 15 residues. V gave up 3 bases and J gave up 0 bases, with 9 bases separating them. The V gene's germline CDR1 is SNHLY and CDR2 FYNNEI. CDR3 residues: CASSDDTFSNQPQHF. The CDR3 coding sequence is TGTGCCAGCAGTGATGACACTTTTAGCAATCAGCCCCAGCATTTT.

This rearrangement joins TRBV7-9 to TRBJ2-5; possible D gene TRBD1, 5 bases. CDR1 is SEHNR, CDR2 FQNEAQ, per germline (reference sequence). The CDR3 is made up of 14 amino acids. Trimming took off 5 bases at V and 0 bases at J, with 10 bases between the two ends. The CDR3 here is CASSRRQNQETQYF. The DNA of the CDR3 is TGTGCCAGCAGCCGCCGACAGAACCAAGAGACCCAGTACTTC. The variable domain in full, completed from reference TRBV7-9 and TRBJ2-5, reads DTGVSQNPRHKITKRGQNVTFRCDPISEHNRLYWYRQTLGQGPEFLTYFQNEAQLEKSRLLSDRFSAERPKGSFSTLEIQRTEQGDSAMYLCASSRRQNQETQYFGPGTRLLVL.

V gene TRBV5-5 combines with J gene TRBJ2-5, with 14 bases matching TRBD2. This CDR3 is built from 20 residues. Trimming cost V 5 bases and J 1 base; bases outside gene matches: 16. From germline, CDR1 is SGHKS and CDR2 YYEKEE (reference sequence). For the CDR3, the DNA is TGTGCCAGCAGACCTGCCGGGACTAGCGGGAGTTCGCCCACCCAAGAGACCCAGTACTTC. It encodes CASRPAGTSGSSPTQETQYF.

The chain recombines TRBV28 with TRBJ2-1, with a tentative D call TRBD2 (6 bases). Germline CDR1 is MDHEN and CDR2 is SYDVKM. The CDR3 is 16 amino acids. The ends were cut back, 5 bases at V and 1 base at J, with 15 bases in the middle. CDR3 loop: CASSLRWAGSYNEQFF. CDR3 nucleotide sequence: TGTGCCAGCAGTCTCCGGTGGGCGGGATCCTACAATGAGCAGTTCTTC.